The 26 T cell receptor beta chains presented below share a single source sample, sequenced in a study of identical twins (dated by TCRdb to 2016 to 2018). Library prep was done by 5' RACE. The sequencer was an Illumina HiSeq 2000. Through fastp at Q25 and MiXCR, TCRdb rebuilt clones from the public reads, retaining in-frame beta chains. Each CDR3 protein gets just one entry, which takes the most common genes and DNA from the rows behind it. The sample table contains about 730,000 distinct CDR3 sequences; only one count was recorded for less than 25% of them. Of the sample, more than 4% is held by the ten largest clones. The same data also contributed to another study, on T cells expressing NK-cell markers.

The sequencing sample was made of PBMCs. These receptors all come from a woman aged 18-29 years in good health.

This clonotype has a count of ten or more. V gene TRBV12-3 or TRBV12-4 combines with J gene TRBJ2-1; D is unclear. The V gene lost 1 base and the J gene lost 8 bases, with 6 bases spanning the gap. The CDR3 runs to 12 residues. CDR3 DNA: TGTGCCAGCAGTTTAGGGGATCATGAGCAGTTCTTC. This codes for CASSLGDHEQFF.

Written as DNA, the CDR3 is TGCAGTGCCAGCTCGCGTTATTCCGCCGGGGAGCTGTTTTTT. Its translation is CSASSRYSAGELFF. The V and J genes are TRBV20-1 and TRBJ2-2; D gene uncertain. The germline gives CDR1 DFQATT, CDR2 SNEGSKA (reference sequence). Between the trimmed V and J ends, which lost 6 bases and 6 bases, there was a span of 17 bases. The CDR3 extends over 14 amino acids.

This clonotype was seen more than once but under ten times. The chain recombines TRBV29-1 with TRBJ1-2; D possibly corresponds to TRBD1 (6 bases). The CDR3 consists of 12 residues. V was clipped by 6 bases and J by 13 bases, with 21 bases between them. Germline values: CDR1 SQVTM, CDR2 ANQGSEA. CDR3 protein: CSVAQIQGSSTF. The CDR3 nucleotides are TGCAGCGTCGCCCAAATACAGGGATCCTCCACCTTC. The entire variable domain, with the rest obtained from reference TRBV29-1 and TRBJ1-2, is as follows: SAVISQKPSRDICQRGTSLTIQCQVDSQVTMMFWYRQQPGQSLTLIATANQGSEATYESGFVIDKFPISRPNLTFSTLTVSNMSPEDSSIYLCSVAQIQGSSTFGSGTRLTVV.

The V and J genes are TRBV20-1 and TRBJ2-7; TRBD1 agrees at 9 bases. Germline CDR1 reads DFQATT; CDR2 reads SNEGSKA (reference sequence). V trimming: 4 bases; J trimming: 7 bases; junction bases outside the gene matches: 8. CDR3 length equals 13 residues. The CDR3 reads CSAITGGSGEQYF. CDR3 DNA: TGCAGTGCTATTACAGGGGGCTCGGGAGAGCAGTACTTC.

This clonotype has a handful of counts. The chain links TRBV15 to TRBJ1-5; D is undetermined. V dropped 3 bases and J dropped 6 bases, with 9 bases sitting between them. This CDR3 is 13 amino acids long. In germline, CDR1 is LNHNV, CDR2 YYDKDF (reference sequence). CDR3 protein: CATSRRERQPQHF. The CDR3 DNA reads TGTGCCACCAGCAGGAGGGAACGTCAGCCCCAGCATTTT.

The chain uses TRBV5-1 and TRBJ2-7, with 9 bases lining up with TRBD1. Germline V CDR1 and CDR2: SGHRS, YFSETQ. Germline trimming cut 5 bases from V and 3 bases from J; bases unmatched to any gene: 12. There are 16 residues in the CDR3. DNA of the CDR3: TGCGCCAGCAGGGATATAACAGGGGGCAGTGACTACGAGCAGTACTTC. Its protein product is CASRDITGGSDYEQYF.

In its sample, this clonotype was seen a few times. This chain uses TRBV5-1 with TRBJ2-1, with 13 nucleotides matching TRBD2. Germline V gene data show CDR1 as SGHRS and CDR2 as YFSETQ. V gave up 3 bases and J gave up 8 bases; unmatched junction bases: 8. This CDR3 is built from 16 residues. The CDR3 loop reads CASSSTTTSGRYEQFF. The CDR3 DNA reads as TGCGCCAGCAGCTCGACAACGACTAGCGGGAGGTATGAGCAGTTCTTC.

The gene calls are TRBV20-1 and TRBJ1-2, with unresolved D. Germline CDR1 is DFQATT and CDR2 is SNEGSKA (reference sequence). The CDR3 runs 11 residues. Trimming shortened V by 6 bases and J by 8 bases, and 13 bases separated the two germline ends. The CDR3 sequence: CSAPDLQGYTF. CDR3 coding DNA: TGCAGTGCGCCAGACTTACAGGGCTACACCTTC.

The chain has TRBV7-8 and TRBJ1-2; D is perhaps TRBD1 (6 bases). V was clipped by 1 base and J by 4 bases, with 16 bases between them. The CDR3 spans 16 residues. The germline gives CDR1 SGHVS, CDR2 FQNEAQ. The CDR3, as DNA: TGTGCCAGCAGCTTAGAGGGGACACGCTCGAGCTATGGCTACACCTTC. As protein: CASSLEGTRSSYGYTF. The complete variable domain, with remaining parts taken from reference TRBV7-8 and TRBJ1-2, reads GAGVSQSPRYKVAKRGQDVALRCDPISGHVSLFWYQQALGQGPEFLTYFQNEAQLDKSGLPSDRFFAERPEGSVSTLKIQRTQQEDSAVYLCASSLEGTRSSYGYTFGSGTRLTVV.

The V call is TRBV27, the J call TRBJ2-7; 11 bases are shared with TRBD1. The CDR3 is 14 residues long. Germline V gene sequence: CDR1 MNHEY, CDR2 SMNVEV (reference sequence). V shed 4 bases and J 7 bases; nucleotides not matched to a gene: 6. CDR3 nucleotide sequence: TGTGCCAGCAGTTATGGACAGGGGGCTTGGGAGCAGTACTTC. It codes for CASSYGQGAWEQYF.

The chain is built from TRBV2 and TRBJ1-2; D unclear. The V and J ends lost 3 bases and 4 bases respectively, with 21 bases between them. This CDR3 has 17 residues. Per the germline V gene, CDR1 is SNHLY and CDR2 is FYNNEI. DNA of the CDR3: TGTGCCAGCAGTGACCTCGTGGGTCGCGGGCGGGGCTATGGCTACACCTTC. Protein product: CASSDLVGRGRGYGYTF.

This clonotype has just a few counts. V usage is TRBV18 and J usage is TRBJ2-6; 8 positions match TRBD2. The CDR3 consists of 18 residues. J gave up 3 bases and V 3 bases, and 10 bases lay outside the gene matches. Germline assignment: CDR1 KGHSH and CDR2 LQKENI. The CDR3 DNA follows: TGTGCCAGCTCACCGCCTCCTCGCGGGGGGTATGGGGCCAACGTCCTGACTTTC. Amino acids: CASSPPPRGGYGANVLTF.

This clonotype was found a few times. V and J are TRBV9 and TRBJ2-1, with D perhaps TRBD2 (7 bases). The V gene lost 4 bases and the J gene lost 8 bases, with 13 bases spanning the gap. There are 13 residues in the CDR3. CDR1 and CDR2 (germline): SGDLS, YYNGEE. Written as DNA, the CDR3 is TGTGCCAGCAGCCCGAGGGGGGGCTATGAGCAGTTCTTC. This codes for CASSPRGGYEQFF.

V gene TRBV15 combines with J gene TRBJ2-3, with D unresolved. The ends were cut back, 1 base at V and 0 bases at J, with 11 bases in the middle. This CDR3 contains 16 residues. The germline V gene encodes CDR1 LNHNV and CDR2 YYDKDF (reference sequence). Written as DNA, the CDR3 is TGTGCCACCAGCAGAGGGTCAGGCGGCAGCACAGATACGCAGTATTTT. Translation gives CATSRGSGGSTDTQYF.

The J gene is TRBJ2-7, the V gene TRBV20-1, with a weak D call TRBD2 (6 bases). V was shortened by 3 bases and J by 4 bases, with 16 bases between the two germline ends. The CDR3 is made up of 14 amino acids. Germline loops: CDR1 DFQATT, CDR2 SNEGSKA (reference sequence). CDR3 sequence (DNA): TGCAGTGCTAGTGGAACGGGACTCCAGTACGAGCAGTACTTC. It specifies CSASGTGLQYEQYF.

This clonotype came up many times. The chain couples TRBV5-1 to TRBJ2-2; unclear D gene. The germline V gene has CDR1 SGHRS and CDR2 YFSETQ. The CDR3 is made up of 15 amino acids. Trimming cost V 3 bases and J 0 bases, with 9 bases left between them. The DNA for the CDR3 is TGCGCCAGCAGCTATGGTGGCCCGAACACCGGGGAGCTGTTTTTT. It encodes CASSYGGPNTGELFF.

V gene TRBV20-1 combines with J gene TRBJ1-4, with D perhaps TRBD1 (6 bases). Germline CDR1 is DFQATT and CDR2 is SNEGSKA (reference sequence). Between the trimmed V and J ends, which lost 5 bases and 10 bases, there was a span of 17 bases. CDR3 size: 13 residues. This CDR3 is CSARDSIGGKLFF. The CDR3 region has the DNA TGCAGTGCTCGCGACAGTATAGGGGGAAAACTGTTTTTT.

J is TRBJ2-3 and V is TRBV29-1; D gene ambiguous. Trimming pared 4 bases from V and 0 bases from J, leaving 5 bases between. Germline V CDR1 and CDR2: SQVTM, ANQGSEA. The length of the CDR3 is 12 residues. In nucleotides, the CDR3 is TGCAGCGTTGGATCCAGCACAGATACGCAGTATTTT. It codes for CSVGSSTDTQYF.

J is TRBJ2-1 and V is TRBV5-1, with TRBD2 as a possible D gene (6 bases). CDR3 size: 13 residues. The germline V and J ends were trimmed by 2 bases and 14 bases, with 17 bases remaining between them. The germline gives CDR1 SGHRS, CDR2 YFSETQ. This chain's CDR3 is CASSLDGSKGEFF. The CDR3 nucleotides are TGCGCCAGCAGCTTAGACGGGAGCAAGGGAGAGTTCTTC. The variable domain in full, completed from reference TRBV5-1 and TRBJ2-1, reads KAGVTQTPRYLIKTRGQQVTLSCSPISGHRSVSWYQQTPGQGLQFLFEYFSETQRNKGNFPGRFSGRQFSNSRSEMNVSTLELGDSALYLCASSLDGSKGEFFGPGTRLTVL.

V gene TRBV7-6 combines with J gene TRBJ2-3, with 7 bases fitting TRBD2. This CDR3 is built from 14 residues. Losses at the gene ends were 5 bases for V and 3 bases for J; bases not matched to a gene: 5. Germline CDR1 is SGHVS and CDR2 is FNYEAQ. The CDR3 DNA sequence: TGTGCCAGCAGCGGGACGGGGGGTACAGATACGCAGTATTTT. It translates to CASSGTGGTDTQYF. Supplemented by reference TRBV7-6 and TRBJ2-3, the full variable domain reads GAGVSQSPRYKVTKRGQDVALRCDPISGHVSLYWYRQALGQGPEFLTYFNYEAQQDKSGLPNDRFSAERPEGSISTLTIQRTEQRDSAMYRCASSGTGGTDTQYFGPGTRLTVL.

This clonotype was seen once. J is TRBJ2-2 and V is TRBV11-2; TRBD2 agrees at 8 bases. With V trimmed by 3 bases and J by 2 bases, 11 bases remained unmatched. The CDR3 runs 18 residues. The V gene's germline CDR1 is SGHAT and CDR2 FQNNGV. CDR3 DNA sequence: TGTGCCAGCAGCTTTCGAGGGAGCGGGAGCTCAAACACCGGGGAGCTGTTTTTT. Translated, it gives CASSFRGSGSSNTGELFF.

Written as DNA, the CDR3 is TGCAGCGGTCCGGGGGGGCCCAATGAGCAGTTCTTC. Residues: CSGPGGPNEQFF. The chain combines TRBV29-1 with TRBJ2-1; 8 bases fit TRBD2. This CDR3 has 12 residues. V was pared by 7 bases and J by 6 bases, with 5 bases of the junction left unmatched. The germline V gene encodes CDR1 SQVTM and CDR2 ANQGSEA.

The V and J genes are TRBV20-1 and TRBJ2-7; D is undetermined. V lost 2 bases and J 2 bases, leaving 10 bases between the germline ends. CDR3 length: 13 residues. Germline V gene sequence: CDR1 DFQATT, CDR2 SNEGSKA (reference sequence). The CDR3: CSARFPGTYEQYF. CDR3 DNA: TGCAGTGCTAGATTTCCCGGAACCTACGAGCAGTACTTC.

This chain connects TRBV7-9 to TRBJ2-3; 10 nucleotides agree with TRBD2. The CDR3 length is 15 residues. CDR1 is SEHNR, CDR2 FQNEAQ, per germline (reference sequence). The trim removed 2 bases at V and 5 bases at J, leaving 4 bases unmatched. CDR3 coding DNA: TGTGCCAGCAGCTTAAGCGGGGGGGCAGGAGATACGCAGTATTTT. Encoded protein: CASSLSGGAGDTQYF.

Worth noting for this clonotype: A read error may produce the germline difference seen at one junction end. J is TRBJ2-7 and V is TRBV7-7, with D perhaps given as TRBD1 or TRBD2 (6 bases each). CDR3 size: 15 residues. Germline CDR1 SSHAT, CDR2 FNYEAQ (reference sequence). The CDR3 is CASSLRGGRDYEQYF. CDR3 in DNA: TGTGCTAGCAGCTTACGTGGGGGGCGCGACTACGAGCAGTACTTC.

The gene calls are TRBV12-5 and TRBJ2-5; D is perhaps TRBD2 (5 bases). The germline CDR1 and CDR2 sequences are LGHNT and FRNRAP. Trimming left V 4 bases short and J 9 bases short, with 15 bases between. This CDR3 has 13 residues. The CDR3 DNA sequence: TGTGCTAGTGGTTCCTCCCTAGGGAGTTCCCAGTACTTC. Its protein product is CASGSSLGSSQYF.